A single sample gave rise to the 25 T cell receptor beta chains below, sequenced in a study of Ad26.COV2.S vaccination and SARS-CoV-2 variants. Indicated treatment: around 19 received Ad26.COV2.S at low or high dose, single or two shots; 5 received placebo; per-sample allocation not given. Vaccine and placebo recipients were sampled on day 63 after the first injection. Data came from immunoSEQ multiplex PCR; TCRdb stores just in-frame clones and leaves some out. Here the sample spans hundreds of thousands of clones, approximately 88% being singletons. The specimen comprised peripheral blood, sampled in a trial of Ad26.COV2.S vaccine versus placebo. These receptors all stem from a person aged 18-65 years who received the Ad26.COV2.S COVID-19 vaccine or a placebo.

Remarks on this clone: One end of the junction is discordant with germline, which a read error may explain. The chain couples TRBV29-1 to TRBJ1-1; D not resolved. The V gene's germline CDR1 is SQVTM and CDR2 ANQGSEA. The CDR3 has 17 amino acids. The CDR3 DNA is TGCAGCGTGGAAGGCCTACGTGGGCGCATCAGGAACACTGAAGCTTTCTTT. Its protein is CSVEGLRGRIRNTEAFF.

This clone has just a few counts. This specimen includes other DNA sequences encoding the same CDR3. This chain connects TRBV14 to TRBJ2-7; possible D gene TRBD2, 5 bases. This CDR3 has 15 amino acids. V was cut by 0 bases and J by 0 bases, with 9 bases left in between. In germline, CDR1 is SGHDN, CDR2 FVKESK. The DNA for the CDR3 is TGTGCCAGCAGCCAAGAAGTGGGGAGCTCCTACGAGCAGTACTTC. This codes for CASSQEVGSSYEQYF.

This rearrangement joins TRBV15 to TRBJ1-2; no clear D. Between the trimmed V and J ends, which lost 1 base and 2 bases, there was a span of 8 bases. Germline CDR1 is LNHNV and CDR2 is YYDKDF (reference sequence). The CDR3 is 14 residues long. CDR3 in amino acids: CATSRVDGNYGYTF. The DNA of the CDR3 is TGTGCCACCAGCAGAGTAGACGGCAACTATGGCTACACCTTC. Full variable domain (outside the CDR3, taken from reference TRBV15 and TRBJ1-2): DAMVIQNPRYQVTQFGKPVTLSCSQTLNHNVMYWYQQKSSQAPKLLFHYYDKDFNNEADTPDNFQSRRPNTSFCFLDIRSPGLGDTAMYLCATSRVDGNYGYTFGSGTRLTVV.

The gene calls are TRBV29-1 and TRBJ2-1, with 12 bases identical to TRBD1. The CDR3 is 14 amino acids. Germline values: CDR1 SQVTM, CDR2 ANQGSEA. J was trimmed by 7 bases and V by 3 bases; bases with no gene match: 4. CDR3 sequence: CSVEGDRGLNEQFF. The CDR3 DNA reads TGCAGCGTTGAGGGGGACAGGGGGCTTAATGAGCAGTTCTTC.

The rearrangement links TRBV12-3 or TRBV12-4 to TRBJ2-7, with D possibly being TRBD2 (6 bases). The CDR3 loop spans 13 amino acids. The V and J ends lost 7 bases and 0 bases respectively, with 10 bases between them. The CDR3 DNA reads TGTGCCAGCACCGACGGGAGCTCCTACGAGCAGTACTTC. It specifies CASTDGSSYEQYF.

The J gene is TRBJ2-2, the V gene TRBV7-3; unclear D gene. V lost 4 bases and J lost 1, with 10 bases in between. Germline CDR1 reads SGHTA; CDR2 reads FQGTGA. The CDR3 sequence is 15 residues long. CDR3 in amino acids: CASSSRALNTGELFF. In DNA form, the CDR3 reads TGTGCCAGCAGCTCCCGGGCCCTGAACACCGGGGAGCTGTTTTTT.

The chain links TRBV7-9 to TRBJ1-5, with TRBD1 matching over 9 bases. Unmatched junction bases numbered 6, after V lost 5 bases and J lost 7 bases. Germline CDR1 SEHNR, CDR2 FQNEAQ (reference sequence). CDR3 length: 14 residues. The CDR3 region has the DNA TGTGCCAGCAGCCGGACAGGGGAAGGACAGCCCCAGCATTTT. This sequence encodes CASSRTGEGQPQHF.

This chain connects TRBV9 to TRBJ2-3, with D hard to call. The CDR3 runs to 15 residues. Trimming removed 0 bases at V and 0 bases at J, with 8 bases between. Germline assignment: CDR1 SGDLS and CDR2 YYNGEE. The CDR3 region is CASSVEIASTDTQYF. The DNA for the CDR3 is TGTGCCAGCAGCGTAGAGATAGCCAGCACAGATACGCAGTATTTT.

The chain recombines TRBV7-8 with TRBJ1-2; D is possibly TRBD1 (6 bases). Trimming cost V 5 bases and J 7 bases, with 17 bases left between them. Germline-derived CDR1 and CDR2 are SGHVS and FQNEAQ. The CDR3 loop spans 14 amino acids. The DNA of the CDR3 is TGTGCCAGCAGCCACCGGACAGCTCCTGGTGGCTACACCTTC. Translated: CASSHRTAPGGYTF.

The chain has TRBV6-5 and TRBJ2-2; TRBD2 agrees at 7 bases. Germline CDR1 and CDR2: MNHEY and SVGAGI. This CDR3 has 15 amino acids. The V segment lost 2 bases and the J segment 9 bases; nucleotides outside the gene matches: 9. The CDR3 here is CASSYLIAGNRELFF. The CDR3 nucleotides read TGTGCCAGCAGTTACCTGATAGCGGGCAACCGGGAGCTGTTTTTT.

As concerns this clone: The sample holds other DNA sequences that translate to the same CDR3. The CDR3 sequence is CAWSVLAADTQYF. The CDR3 DNA follows: TGTGCCTGGAGTGTACTAGCAGCAGATACGCAGTATTTT. The chain links TRBV30 to TRBJ2-3; maybe TRBD2 (6 bases). The CDR3 has 13 amino acids. From germline, CDR1 is GTSNPN and CDR2 SVGIG (reference sequence). With 0 bases removed from V and 4 bases from J, the gap between germline ends came to 8 bases. Full variable domain (outside the CDR3, taken from reference TRBV30 and TRBJ2-3): SQTIHQWPATLVQPVGSPLSLECTVEGTSNPNLYWYRQAAGRGLQLLFYSVGIGQISSEVPQNLSASRPQDRQFILSSKKLLLSDSGFYLCAWSVLAADTQYFGPGTRLTVL.

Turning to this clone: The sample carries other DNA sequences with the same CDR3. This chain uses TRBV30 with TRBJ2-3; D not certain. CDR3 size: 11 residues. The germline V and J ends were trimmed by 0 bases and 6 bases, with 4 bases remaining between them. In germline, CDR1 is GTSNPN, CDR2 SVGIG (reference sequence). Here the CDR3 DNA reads TGTGCCTGGAGTGTACTGGATACGCAGTATTTT. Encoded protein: CAWSVLDTQYF.

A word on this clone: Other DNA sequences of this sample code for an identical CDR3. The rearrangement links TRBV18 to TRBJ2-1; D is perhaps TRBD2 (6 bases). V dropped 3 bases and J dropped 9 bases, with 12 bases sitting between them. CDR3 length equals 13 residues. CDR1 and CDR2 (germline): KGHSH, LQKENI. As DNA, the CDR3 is TGTGCCAGCTCACCGGGACTGGAAAGTGAGCAGTTCTTC. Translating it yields CASSPGLESEQFF.

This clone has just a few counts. The CDR3 spells CASRDNYGVTIYF. CDR3 sequence (DNA): TGTGCCAGCAGGGACAACTATGGGGTCACCATATATTTT. The V call is TRBV6-5, the J call TRBJ1-3; TRBD1 might be the D (5 bases). The CDR3 has 13 amino acids. The germline V and J ends were trimmed by 6 bases and 9 bases, with 15 bases remaining between them. CDR1 MNHEY and CDR2 SVGAGI come from the germline V gene.

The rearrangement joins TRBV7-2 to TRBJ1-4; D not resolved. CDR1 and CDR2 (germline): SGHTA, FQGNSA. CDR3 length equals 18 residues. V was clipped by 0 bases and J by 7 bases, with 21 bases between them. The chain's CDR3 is CASSLATAYYGSGEKLFF. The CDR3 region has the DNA TGTGCCAGCAGCTTAGCCACCGCCTACTACGGGTCCGGTGAAAAACTGTTTTTT.

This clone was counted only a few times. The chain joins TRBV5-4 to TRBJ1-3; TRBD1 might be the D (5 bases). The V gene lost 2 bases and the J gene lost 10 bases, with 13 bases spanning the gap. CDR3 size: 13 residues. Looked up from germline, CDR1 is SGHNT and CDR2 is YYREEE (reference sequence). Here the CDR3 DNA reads TGTGCCAGCAGCTTACAAGGAGGGGAGACCATATATTTT. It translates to CASSLQGGETIYF.

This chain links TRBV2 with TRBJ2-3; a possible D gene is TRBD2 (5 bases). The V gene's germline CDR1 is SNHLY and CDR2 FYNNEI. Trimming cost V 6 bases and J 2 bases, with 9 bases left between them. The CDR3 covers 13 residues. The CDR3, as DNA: TGTGCCAGCAGCCACGACTACACAGATACGCAGTATTTT. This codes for CASSHDYTDTQYF.

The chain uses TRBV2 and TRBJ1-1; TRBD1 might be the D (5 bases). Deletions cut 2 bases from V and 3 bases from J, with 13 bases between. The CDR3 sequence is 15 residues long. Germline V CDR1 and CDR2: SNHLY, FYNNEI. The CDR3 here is CASSEQGGVYTEAFF. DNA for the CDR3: TGTGCCAGCAGTGAACAGGGCGGGGTTTACACTGAAGCTTTCTTT.

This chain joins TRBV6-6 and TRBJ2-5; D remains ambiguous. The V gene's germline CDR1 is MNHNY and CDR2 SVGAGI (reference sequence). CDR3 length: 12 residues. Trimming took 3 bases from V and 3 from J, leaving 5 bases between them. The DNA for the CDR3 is TGTGCCAGCAGTTATGTGGAAGAGACCCAGTACTTC. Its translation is CASSYVEETQYF.

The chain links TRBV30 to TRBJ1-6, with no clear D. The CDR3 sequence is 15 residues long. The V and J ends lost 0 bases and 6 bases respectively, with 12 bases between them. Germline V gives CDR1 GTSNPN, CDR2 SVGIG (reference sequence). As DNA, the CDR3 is TGTGCCTGGAGTGTAGGGCCCGCAGCTAATTCACCCCTCCACTTT. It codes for CAWSVGPAANSPLHF.

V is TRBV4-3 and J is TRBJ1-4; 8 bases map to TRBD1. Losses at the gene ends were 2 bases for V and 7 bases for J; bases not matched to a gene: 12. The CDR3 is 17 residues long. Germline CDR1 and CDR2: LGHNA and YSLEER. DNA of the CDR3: TGCGCCAGCAGCCAACAGAGCCTTCAGGGGGCACGTGAAAAACTGTTTTTT. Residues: CASSQQSLQGAREKLFF.

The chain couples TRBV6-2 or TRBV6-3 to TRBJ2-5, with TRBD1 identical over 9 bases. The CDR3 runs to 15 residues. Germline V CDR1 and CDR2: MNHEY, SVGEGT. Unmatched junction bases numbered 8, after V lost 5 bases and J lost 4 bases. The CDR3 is CASSLQGARRETQYF. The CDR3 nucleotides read TGTGCCAGCAGTCTACAGGGGGCGCGTCGAGAGACCCAGTACTTC.

CDR3 sequence (DNA): TGTGCCAGCAGCTTTTACCCAGGGTGGATCACTGAAGCTTTCTTT. Translation: CASSFYPGWITEAFF. The chain uses TRBV7-2 and TRBJ1-1; the D gene is possibly TRBD1 (5 bases). Germline values: CDR1 SGHTA, CDR2 FQGNSA. This CDR3 region has 15 residues. Deletions cut 3 bases from V and 4 bases from J, with 15 bases between.

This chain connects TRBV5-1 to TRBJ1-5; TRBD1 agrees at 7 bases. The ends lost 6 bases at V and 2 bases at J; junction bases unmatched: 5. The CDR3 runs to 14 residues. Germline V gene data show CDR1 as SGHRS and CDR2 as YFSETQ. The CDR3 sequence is CASMIGTGNQPQHF. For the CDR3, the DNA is TGCGCCAGCATGATAGGGACAGGCAATCAGCCCCAGCATTTT.

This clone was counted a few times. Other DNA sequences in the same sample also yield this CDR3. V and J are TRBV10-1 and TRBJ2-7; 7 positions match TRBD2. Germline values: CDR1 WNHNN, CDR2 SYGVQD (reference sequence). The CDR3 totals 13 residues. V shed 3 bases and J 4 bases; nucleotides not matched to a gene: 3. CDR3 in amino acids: CASSEIGGYEQYF. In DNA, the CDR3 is TGCGCCAGCAGTGAAATCGGGGGGTACGAGCAGTACTTC.